Below are 2 T cell receptor beta chains sequenced from a single sample in a study of blood T cell repertoires in COVID-19 (dated by TCRdb to the early 2020s). Preparation of the library involved the immunoSEQ multiplex PCR assay. TCRdb took this table from immuneACCESS and kept in-frame rearrangements with V and J called. Such tables lack part of the clones; where checked against another copy, unresolved V genes explain under half of the gap, and the rest is unexplained. Within this sample are 100,000 to 150,000 clones, with 81% of them counted one time only. 3.8% of the sample lies in the top ten. Sequenced input: peripheral blood. The receptors shown here come from a woman between 50 and 59 years old with acute or convalescent COVID-19.

V gene TRBV9 combines with J gene TRBJ2-2; tentatively, D is TRBD1 (6 bases). V was clipped by 3 bases and J by 5 bases, with 11 bases between them. Germline V gene sequence: CDR1 SGDLS, CDR2 YYNGEE. The CDR3 has 14 amino acids. CDR3 bases: TGTGCCAGCAGCGAGGACAGATCAACCGGGGAGCTGTTTTTT. It yields the protein CASSEDRSTGELFF.

This rearrangement joins TRBV3-1 (or the pseudogene TRBV3-2) to TRBJ1-2; 12 nucleotides agree with TRBD1. The ends lost 1 base at V and 14 bases at J; junction bases unmatched: 5. Per germline, CDR1 LGHDT and CDR2 YNNKEL (reference sequence). The CDR3 has 13 amino acids. The DNA of the CDR3 is TGTGCCAGCAGCCAAGGCAGGGACAGGGGGCTTACCTTC. Translating it yields CASSQGRDRGLTF.